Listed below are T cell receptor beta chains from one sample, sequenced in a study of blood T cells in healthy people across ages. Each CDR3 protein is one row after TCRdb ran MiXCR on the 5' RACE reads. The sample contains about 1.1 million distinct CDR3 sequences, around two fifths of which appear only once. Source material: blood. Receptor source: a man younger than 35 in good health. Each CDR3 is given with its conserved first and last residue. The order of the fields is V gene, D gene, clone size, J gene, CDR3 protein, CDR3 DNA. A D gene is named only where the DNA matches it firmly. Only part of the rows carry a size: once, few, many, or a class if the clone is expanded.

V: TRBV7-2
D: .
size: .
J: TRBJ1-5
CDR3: CASSSVGRPQHF
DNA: TGTGCCAGCAGTTCCGTCGGACGGCCCCAGCATTTT

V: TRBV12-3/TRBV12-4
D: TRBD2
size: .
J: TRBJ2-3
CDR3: CASSLAGPVTTDTQYF
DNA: TGTGCCAGCAGTCTAGCGGGGCCCGTCACCACAGATACGCAGTATTTT

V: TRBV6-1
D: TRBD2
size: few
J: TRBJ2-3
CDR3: CASRSGGAGDTQYF
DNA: TGTGCCAGCAGGAGCGGGGGGGCGGGAGATACGCAGTATTTT

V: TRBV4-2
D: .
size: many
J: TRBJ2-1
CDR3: CASSQESGNEQFF
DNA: TGTGCCAGCAGCCAAGAATCCGGGAATGAGCAGTTCTTC

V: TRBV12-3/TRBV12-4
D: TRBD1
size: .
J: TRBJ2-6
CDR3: CASSSTGRVLGANVLTF
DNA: TGTGCCAGCAGTTCGACAGGGCGCGTTCTCGGGGCCAACGTCCTGACTTTC

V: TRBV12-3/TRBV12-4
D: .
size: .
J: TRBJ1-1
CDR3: CASSSDTGMNTEAFF
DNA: TGTGCCAGCAGTTCGGATACAGGGATGAACACTGAAGCTTTCTTT

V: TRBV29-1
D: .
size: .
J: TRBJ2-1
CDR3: CSVAGWGVRNEQFF
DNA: TGCAGCGTAGCGGGTTGGGGGGTTAGGAATGAGCAGTTCTTC

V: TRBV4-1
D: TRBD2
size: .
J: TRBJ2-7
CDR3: CASSQRGGSSYEQYF
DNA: TGCGCCAGCAGCCAAAGGGGCGGGAGCTCCTACGAGCAGTACTTC

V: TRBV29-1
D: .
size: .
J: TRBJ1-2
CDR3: CSVDRGGYGYTF
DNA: TGCAGCGTTGACCGGGGGGGATATGGCTACACCTTC

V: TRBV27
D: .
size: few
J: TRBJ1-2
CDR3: CASSYFGGKGYGYTF
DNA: TGTGCCAGCTCCTATTTCGGGGGTAAAGGATATGGCTACACCTTC

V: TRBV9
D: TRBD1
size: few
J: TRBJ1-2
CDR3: CASSVDRGLNYGYTF
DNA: TGTGCCAGCAGTGTCGACAGGGGGCTGAACTATGGCTACACCTTC

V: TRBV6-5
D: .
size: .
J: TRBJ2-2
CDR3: CASSYAQGTGELFF
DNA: TGTGCCAGCAGTTACGCACAGGGAACCGGGGAGCTGTTTTTT

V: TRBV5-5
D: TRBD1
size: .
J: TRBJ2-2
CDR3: CASSLGRGLVGGELFF
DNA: TGTGCCAGCAGCTTAGGCAGGGGGCTCGTCGGAGGGGAGCTGTTTTTT

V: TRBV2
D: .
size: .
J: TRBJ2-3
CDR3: CASNGADTQYF
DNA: TGTGCCAGCAACGGGGCGGATACGCAGTATTTT

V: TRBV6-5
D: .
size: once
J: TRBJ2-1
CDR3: CASSYSLPSSYNEQFF
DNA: TGTGCCAGCAGTTACTCCCTCCCGAGCTCCTACAATGAGCAGTTCTTC

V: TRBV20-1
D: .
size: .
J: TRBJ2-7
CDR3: CSASFYNEQYF
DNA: TGCAGTGCTTCCTTTTACAATGAGCAGTACTTC

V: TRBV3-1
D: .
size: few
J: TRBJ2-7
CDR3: CASSQVLGSYEQYF
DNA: TGTGCCAGCAGCCAAGTTTTGGGCTCCTACGAGCAGTACTTC

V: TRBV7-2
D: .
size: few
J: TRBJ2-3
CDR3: CASRLEADTQYF
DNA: TGTGCCAGCAGACTAGAGGCAGATACGCAGTATTTT

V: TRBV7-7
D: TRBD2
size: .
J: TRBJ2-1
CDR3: CASNPYSGGWINEQFF
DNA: TGTGCTAGCAACCCATATAGCGGGGGATGGATAAATGAGCAGTTCTTC

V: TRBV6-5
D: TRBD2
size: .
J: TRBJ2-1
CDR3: CASSYERGGVNEQFF
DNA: TGTGCCAGCAGTTACGAGCGGGGGGGCGTGAATGAGCAGTTCTTC

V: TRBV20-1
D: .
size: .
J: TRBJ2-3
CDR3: CSARGDILDWDTQYF
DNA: TGCAGTGCTAGAGGCGACATTCTCGATTGGGATACGCAGTATTTT

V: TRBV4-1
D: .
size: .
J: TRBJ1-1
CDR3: CASSQDPGRVDSYTEAFF
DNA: TGCGCCAGCAGCCAAGACCCCGGGAGGGTGGATTCGTACACTGAAGCTTTCTTT

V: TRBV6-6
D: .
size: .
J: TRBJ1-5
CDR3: CASLGLLNQPQHF
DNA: TGTGCCAGCCTGGGACTCCTAAATCAGCCCCAGCATTTT

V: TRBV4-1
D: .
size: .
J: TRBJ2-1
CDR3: CASSQDVRGSEQFF
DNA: TGCGCCAGCAGCCAAGATGTCAGAGGCAGTGAGCAGTTCTTC

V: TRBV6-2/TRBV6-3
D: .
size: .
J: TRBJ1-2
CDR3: CASSDLQDSRGTF
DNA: TGTGCCAGCAGTGATCTACAGGACTCACGAGGCACCTTC

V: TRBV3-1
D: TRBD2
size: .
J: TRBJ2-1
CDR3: CASSPPGLAFANNEQFF
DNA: TGTGCCAGCAGCCCTCCGGGACTAGCTTTCGCAAACAATGAGCAGTTCTTC

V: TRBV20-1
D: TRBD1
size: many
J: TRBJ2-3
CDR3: CSALTGTGRTDTQYF
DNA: TGCAGTGCCCTCACAGGGACAGGACGGACAGATACGCAGTATTTT

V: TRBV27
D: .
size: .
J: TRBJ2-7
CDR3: CASSLLWSSYEQYF
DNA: TGTGCCAGCAGTTTGCTTTGGAGCTCCTACGAGCAGTACTTC

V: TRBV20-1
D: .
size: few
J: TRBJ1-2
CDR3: CSARDGGGYTF
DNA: TGCAGTGCTAGAGATGGCGGTGGCTACACCTTC

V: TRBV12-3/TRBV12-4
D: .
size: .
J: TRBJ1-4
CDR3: CAGTQMGGSEKLFF
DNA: TGTGCCGGCACCCAGATGGGGGGGAGTGAAAAACTGTTTTTT

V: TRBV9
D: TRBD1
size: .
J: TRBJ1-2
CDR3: CASSVGTGTNYGYTF
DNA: TGTGCCAGCAGCGTGGGGACAGGTACTAACTATGGCTACACCTTC

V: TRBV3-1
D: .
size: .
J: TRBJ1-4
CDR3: CAGSQGLRRGKLFF
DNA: TGCGCCGGCAGCCAAGGTCTTAGGAGGGGAAAACTGTTTTTT